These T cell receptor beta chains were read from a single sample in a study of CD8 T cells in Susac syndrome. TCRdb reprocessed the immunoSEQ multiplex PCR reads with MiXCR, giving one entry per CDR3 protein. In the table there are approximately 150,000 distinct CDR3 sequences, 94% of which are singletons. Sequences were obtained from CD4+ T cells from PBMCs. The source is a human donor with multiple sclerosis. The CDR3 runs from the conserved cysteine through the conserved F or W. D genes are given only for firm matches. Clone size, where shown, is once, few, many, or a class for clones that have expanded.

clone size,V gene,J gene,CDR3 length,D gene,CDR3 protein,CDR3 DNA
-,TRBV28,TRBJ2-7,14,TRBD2,CASRWTSGRYEQYF,TGTGCCAGCAGGTGGACTAGCGGGAGATACGAGCAGTACTTC
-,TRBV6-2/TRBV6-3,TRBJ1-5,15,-,CASSLRTGSNQPQHF,TGTGCCAGCAGCCTCAGGACGGGTAGCAATCAGCCCCAGCATTTT
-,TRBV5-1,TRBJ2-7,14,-,CASSAGRETYEQYF,TGCGCCAGCAGCGCGGGACGGGAGACCTACGAGCAGTACTTC
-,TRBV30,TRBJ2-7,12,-,CAWSGQAYEQYF,TGTGCCTGGTCTGGACAAGCCTACGAGCAGTACTTC
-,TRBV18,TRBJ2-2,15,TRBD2,CASSPPAGKTGELFF,TGTGCCAGCTCACCACCAGCGGGAAAAACCGGGGAGCTGTTTTTT
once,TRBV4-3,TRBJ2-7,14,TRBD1,CASSQRTGSYEQYF,TGCGCCAGCAGCCAAAGGACAGGCTCCTACGAGCAGTACTTC
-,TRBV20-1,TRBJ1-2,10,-,CSAPYYGYTF,TGCAGTGCTCCTTACTATGGCTACACCTTC
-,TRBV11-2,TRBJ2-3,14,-,CASSYLPGQDTQYF,TGTGCCAGCAGCTACCTTCCGGGCCAGGATACGCAGTATTTT
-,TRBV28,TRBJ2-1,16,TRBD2,CASSPQGLADYNEQFF,TGTGCCAGCAGTCCACAAGGACTAGCAGACTACAATGAGCAGTTCTTC
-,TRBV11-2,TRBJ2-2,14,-,CASSLGPNTGELFF,TGTGCCAGCAGCTTGGGTCCGAACACCGGGGAGCTGTTTTTT
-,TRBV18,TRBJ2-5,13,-,CASSELDQWAQYF,TGTGCCAGCTCAGAGTTGGACCAGTGGGCCCAGTACTTC
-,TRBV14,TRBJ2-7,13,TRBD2,CASSSSGGYEQYF,TGTGCCAGCAGTTCAAGCGGGGGCTACGAGCAGTACTTC
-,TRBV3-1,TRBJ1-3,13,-,CASSPISGNTIYF,TGTGCCAGCAGCCCAATCTCTGGAAACACCATATATTTT
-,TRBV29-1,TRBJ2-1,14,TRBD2,CSVDGLASYNEQFF,TGCAGCGTTGACGGACTAGCGAGCTACAATGAGCAGTTCTTC
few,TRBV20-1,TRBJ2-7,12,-,CSARVSSYEQYF,TGCAGTGCTAGAGTCTCATCCTACGAGCAGTACTTC
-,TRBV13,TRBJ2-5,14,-,CASSFDTNQETQYF,TGTGCCAGCAGCTTCGACACCAACCAAGAGACCCAGTACTTC
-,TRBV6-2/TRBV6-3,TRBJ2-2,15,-,CASSKDEGYTGELFF,TGTGCCAGCTCGAAAGACGAGGGTTACACCGGGGAGCTGTTTTTT
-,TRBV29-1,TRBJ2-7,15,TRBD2,CSVYSAGATIDEQYF,TGCAGCGTATATTCCGCGGGAGCTACTATCGACGAGCAGTACTTC
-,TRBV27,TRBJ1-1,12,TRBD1,CASSRREGAAFF,TGTGCCAGCAGTAGGAGGGAGGGGGCTGCTTTCTTT
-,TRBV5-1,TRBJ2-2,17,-,CASSFEVGLARTGELFF,TGCGCCAGCAGCTTCGAGGTCGGGCTAGCGAGGACCGGGGAGCTGTTTTTT
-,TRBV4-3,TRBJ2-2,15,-,CASSRGGANTGELFF,TGCGCCAGCAGCCGCGGAGGAGCGAACACCGGGGAGCTGTTTTTT
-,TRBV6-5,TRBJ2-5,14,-,CASSFMGGQETQYF,TGTGCCAGCAGTTTCATGGGGGGTCAAGAGACCCAGTACTTC
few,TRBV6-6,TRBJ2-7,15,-,CASSYRSGSSYEQYF,TGTGCCAGCAGTTATCGCAGTGGGAGCTCCTACGAGCAGTACTTC
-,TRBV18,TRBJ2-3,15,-,CASSLFRDKTDTQYF,TGTGCCAGCTCACTTTTCCGGGACAAAACAGATACGCAGTATTTT
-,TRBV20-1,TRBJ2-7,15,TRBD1,CSARETDRLSYEQYF,TGCAGTGCTAGGGAGACGGACAGGTTATCCTACGAGCAGTACTTC
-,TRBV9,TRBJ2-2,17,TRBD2,CASSVIAGGMDTGELFF,TGTGCCAGCAGCGTAATAGCGGGAGGGATGGACACCGGGGAGCTGTTTTTT
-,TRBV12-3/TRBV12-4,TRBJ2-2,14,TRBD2,CASSLGREHRELFF,TGTGCCAGCAGTTTAGGGCGGGAGCACCGGGAGCTGTTTTTT
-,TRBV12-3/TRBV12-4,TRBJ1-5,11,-,CASSLTGPQHF,TGTGCCAGCAGTTTGACGGGCCCCCAGCATTTT
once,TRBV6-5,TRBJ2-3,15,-,CASRGAFTSTDTQYF,TGTGCCAGCAGGGGGGCCTTTACTAGCACAGATACGCAGTATTTT
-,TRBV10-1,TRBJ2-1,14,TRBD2,CASSDGLGNNEQFF,TGCGCCAGCAGTGATGGACTAGGAAACAATGAGCAGTTCTTC
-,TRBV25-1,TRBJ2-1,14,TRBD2,CASRRAGPYNEQFF,TGTGCCAGCAGACGAGCGGGACCTTACAATGAGCAGTTCTTC
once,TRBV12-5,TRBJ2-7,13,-,CASGSSFGPEQYF,TGTGCTAGTGGTTCCTCCTTTGGCCCCGAGCAGTACTTC
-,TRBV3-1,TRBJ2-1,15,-,CASSHGSSSYNEQFF,TGTGCCAGCAGCCATGGCTCAAGCTCCTACAATGAGCAGTTCTTC
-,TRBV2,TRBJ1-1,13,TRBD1,CATRQGGVNEAFF,TGTGCCACAAGACAGGGAGGGGTGAATGAAGCTTTCTTT
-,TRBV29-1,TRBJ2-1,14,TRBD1,CSATTGGAYNEQFF,TGCAGCGCTACCACAGGGGGCGCCTACAATGAGCAGTTCTTC
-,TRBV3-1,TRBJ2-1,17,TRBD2,CASSPPGLAGPHNEQFF,TGTGCCAGCAGCCCACCGGGACTAGCGGGACCCCACAATGAGCAGTTCTTC
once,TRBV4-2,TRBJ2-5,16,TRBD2,CASSQDPRGGQETQYF,TGTGCCAGCAGCCAAGATCCGCGGGGGGGCCAAGAGACCCAGTACTTC